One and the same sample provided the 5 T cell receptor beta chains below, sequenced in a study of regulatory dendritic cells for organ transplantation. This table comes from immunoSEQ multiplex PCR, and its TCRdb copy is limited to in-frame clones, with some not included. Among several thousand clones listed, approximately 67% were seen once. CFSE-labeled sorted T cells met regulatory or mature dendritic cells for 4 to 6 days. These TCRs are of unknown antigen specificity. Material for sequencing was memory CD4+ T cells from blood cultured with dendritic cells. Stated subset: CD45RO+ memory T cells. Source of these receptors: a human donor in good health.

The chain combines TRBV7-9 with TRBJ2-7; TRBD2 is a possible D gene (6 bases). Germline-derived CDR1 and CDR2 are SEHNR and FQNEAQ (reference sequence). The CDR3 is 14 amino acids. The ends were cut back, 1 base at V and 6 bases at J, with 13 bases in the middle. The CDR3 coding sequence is TGTGCCAGCAGCTTAGATAACCGGGGAGGCGAGCAGTACTTC. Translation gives CASSLDNRGGEQYF.

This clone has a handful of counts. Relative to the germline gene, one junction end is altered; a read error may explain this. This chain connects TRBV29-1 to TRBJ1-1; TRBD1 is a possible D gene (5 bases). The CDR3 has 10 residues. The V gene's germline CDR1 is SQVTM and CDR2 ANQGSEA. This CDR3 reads CSVETVRQGF. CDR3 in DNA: TGCAGCGTTGAAACGGTGAGGCAGGGATTT.

CDR3 bases: TGTGCCAGCAGTTATAATCCGGGACAGGGCGGGTCACCCCTCCACTTT. Translating it yields CASSYNPGQGGSPLHF. The chain joins TRBV7-9 to TRBJ1-6; TRBD1 agrees at 9 bases. V shed 6 bases and J 10 bases; nucleotides not matched to a gene: 13. CDR1 and CDR2 (germline): SEHNR, FQNEAQ (reference sequence). The CDR3 length is 16 residues.

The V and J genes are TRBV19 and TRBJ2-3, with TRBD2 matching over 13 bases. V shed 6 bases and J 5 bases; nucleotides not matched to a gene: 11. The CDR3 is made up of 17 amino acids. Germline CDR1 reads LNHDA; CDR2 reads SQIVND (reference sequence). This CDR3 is CASSKLAGGSYGDTQYF. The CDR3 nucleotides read TGTGCCAGTAGCAAACTAGCGGGGGGGAGTTACGGAGATACGCAGTATTTT.

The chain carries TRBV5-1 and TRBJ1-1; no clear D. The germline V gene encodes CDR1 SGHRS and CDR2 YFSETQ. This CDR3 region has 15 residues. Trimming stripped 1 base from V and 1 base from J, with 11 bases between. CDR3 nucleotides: TGCGCCAGCAGCTTGAACACAAATTCGAACACTGAAGCTTTCTTT. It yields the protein CASSLNTNSNTEAFF.